These 30 T cell receptor beta chains share one sample of origin, sequenced in a study of siplizumab effects on memory and regulatory T cells. Measured with immunoSEQ multiplex PCR; TCRdb has only the in-frame clones, and not every one. The sample records some 99,000 clones, 92% being singletons. The sample comprised Tregs sorted from blood. These receptors all come from a human donor in good health.

V usage is TRBV19 and J usage is TRBJ1-5; D perhaps matches TRBD1 (6 bases). V was shortened by 4 bases and J by 7 bases, with 11 bases between the two germline ends. Germline values: CDR1 LNHDA, CDR2 SQIVND (reference sequence). The CDR3 consists of 13 residues. CDR3 sequence reads: CASSRQAIQPQHF. The DNA for the CDR3 is TGTGCCAGTAGTAGACAGGCGATCCAGCCCCAGCATTTT.

The V and J genes are TRBV11-2 and TRBJ2-5; D possibly corresponds to TRBD1 (6 bases). Germline lookup yields CDR1 SGHAT and CDR2 FQNNGV. Deletions cut 0 bases from V and 6 bases from J, with 14 bases between. This CDR3 has 15 amino acids. CDR3 nucleotide sequence: TGTGCCAGCAGCTTAGATCACAGGGTCAGCAAGACCCAGTACTTC. Encoded protein: CASSLDHRVSKTQYF.

The V call is TRBV6-1, the J call TRBJ2-7; D is perhaps TRBD1 (5 bases). This CDR3 has 13 amino acids. Germline CDR1 and CDR2: MNHNS and SASEGT. V was trimmed by 8 bases and J by 6 bases, leaving 17 bases between them. CDR3 sequence (DNA): TGTGCCAGCCTGCGGACCATAGGGGTCGAGCAGTACTTC. Protein sequence: CASLRTIGVEQYF.

The genes are TRBV4-1 and TRBJ2-1; 8 bases map to TRBD2. There are 16 residues in the CDR3. CDR1 and CDR2 from the germline V gene are MGHRA and YSYEKL. The V segment lost 1 base and the J segment 7 bases; nucleotides outside the gene matches: 9. The CDR3 is CASSQGSGEVGNEQFF. CDR3 in DNA: TGCGCCAGCAGCCAAGGTAGCGGGGAGGTTGGTAATGAGCAGTTCTTC.

The rearrangement joins TRBV9 to TRBJ2-7, with D tentatively TRBD2 (6 bases). Germline assignment: CDR1 SGDLS and CDR2 YYNGEE. V lost 2 bases and J 1 base, leaving 10 bases between the germline ends. This CDR3 comprises 14 residues. CDR3 loop: CASSVHGGSYEQYF. CDR3 coding DNA: TGTGCCAGCAGCGTTCACGGGGGATCCTACGAGCAGTACTTC.

The rearrangement uses TRBV18 and TRBJ1-5; the D gene is possibly TRBD1 (5 bases). The CDR3 has 14 residues. The ends were cut back, 1 base at V and 5 bases at J, with 9 bases in the middle. CDR1 is KGHSH and CDR2 is LQKENI in the germline V gene. DNA for the CDR3: TGTGCCAGCTCACCACAGGGACTCGATCAGCCCCAGCATTTT. This translates into CASSPQGLDQPQHF. Variable domain in full (rest from reference TRBV18 and TRBJ1-5): NAGVMQNPRHLVRRRGQEARLRCSPMKGHSHVYWYRQLPEEGLKFMVYLQKENIIDESGMPKERFSAEFPKEGPSILRIQQVVRGDSAAYFCASSPQGLDQPQHFGDGTRLSIL.

The chain employs TRBV29-1 and TRBJ2-7; the D call may be TRBD1 or TRBD2 (5 bases each). V dropped 7 bases and J dropped 1 base, with 14 bases sitting between them. CDR1 and CDR2 (germline): SQVTM, ANQGSEA. This CDR3 is built from 13 residues. The CDR3 DNA reads as TGCAGCGGGACCGGGGCTCATTCCTACGAGCAGTACTTC. This translates into CSGTGAHSYEQYF.

As DNA, the CDR3 is TGTGCCACCCACGAAGGACAGGCCTTTACTGGGGGACTGTTTTTT. Residues: CATHEGQAFTGGLFF. The V and J genes are TRBV30 and TRBJ1-4, with TRBD1 matching 7 bases. Germline loops: CDR1 GTSNPN, CDR2 SVGIG (reference sequence). There are 15 residues in the CDR3. V trimming: 8 bases; J trimming: 13 bases; junction bases outside the gene matches: 22.

This rearrangement joins TRBV28 to TRBJ1-1; D is unresolved. V was shortened by 2 bases and J by 4 bases, with 8 bases between the two germline ends. Germline loops: CDR1 MDHEN, CDR2 SYDVKM. The CDR3 length is 13 residues. The CDR3 sequence: CASSLQVPTEAFF. CDR3 DNA: TGTGCCAGCAGTTTACAGGTCCCCACTGAAGCTTTCTTT.

The chain is built from TRBV10-3 and TRBJ2-1; 12 bases map to TRBD2. CDR1 ENHRY and CDR2 SYGVKD come from the germline V gene. The trim removed 6 bases at V and 0 bases at J, leaving 9 bases unmatched. This CDR3 is 18 amino acids long. The CDR3 region is CAIRTSGGYSSSYNEQFF. In nucleotides, the CDR3 is TGTGCCATCAGGACTAGCGGGGGATATTCGAGCTCCTACAATGAGCAGTTCTTC.

The chain links TRBV18 to TRBJ2-3; D not resolved. V was cut by 0 bases and J by 4 bases, with 8 bases left in between. The CDR3 spans 14 residues. CDR1 is KGHSH and CDR2 is LQKENI in the germline V gene. The CDR3 protein is CASSPPGGADTQYF. In DNA, the CDR3 is TGTGCCAGCTCACCACCGGGTGGGGCAGATACGCAGTATTTT.

V and J are TRBV7-9 and TRBJ1-3; D is undetermined. Germline-derived CDR1 and CDR2 are SEHNR and FQNEAQ (reference sequence). The CDR3 loop spans 13 amino acids. Trimming took 10 bases from V and 0 from J, leaving 10 bases between them. The chain's CDR3 is CAIAQNSGNTIYF. The DNA of the CDR3 is TGTGCCATTGCCCAGAACTCTGGAAACACCATATATTTT.

This clone showed up just once. J is TRBJ2-5 and V is TRBV27, with no clear D. V was cut by 2 bases and J by 4 bases, with 8 bases left in between. This CDR3 spans 13 amino acids. In germline, CDR1 is MNHEY, CDR2 SMNVEV (reference sequence). CDR3 sequence (DNA): TGTGCCAGCAGTTTAAAGGTGACAGAGACCCAGTACTTC. Translation gives CASSLKVTETQYF.

V and J are TRBV27 and TRBJ1-6; weak D call: TRBD1 (5 bases). CDR1 MNHEY and CDR2 SMNVEV come from the germline V gene (reference sequence). V was trimmed by 6 bases and J by 4 bases, leaving 10 bases between them. The CDR3 totals 14 residues. CDR3 amino acids: CASRQGNYNSPLHF. CDR3 nucleotides: TGTGCCAGCAGGCAGGGCAATTATAATTCACCCCTCCACTTT.

The rearrangement joins TRBV18 to TRBJ1-1; 8 positions match TRBD1. This CDR3 is built from 16 residues. Trimming at V came to 6 bases and at J to 0 bases, leaving 9 bases not matched to a gene. Germline assignment: CDR1 KGHSH and CDR2 LQKENI. The CDR3 DNA sequence: TGTGCCAGCTCCCTCTGGGGACAGGATATGAACACTGAAGCTTTCTTT. Translated, it gives CASSLWGQDMNTEAFF.

V is TRBV21-1 and J is TRBJ2-7; TRBD2, the table's D call, was not compared with the DNA. TRBV21-1 is labeled a pseudogene. This CDR3 has 14 amino acids. The CDR3 DNA follows: TGTGCCAGCAGCAAAGTTCGTCTGGGAGGCGAGCAGTACTTC. This translates into CASSKVRLGGEQYF.

The rearrangement uses TRBV6-5 and TRBJ2-7, with a possible D match to TRBD1 (5 bases). The length of the CDR3 is 15 residues. CDR1 and CDR2 from the germline V gene are MNHEY and SVGAGI. V was pared by 6 bases and J by 2 bases, with 17 bases between. The CDR3 loop reads CASSPAGIGAYEQYF. The CDR3 bases are TGTGCCAGCAGCCCCGCAGGGATAGGCGCCTACGAGCAGTACTTC.

This chain connects TRBV7-2 to TRBJ1-5; D remains ambiguous. Between the trimmed V and J ends, which lost 5 bases and 2 bases, there was a span of 10 bases. Germline CDR1 reads SGHTA; CDR2 reads FQGNSA. This CDR3 spans 14 amino acids. The CDR3 spells CASSPAVRNQPQHF. The CDR3, as DNA: TGTGCCAGCAGCCCAGCGGTCCGCAATCAGCCCCAGCATTTT.

This chain connects TRBV7-8 to TRBJ2-7, with 9 bases matching TRBD2. V lost 5 bases, J lost 6 bases, and 14 bases stayed unmatched. The CDR3 has 16 amino acids. From germline, CDR1 is SGHVS and CDR2 FQNEAQ. The CDR3 is CASSQHAGGLPAEQYF. The CDR3 DNA reads as TGTGCCAGCAGCCAGCACGCGGGGGGGCTCCCTGCCGAGCAGTACTTC.

This chain links TRBV27 with TRBJ1-5; D unclear. CDR1 is MNHEY, CDR2 SMNVEV, per germline (reference sequence). The V end lost 4 bases, the J end lost 3 bases, and 7 bases lay between the germline ends. The CDR3 is 13 residues long. The CDR3 region is CASSYGNNQPQHF. CDR3 nucleotides: TGTGCCAGCAGTTACGGGAACAATCAGCCCCAGCATTTT.

The chain combines TRBV9 with TRBJ1-2, with D tentatively TRBD1 (6 bases). The length of the CDR3 is 14 residues. Trimming left V 4 bases short and J 5 bases short, with 15 bases between. Germline V gene data show CDR1 as SGDLS and CDR2 as YYNGEE. In DNA form, the CDR3 reads TGTGCCAGCAGCTATCGACAGGAAAAATATGGCTACACCTTC. Protein sequence: CASSYRQEKYGYTF.

The chain employs TRBV15 and TRBJ2-6, with TRBD2 as a possible D gene (6 bases). Looked up from germline, CDR1 is LNHNV and CDR2 is YYDKDF (reference sequence). This CDR3 is built from 19 residues. V was clipped by 2 bases and J by 0 bases, with 17 bases between them. In DNA form, the CDR3 reads TGTGCCACCAGCAGACCCCGGGTAGCGGCAGCCTCTGGGGCCAACGTCCTGACTTTC. Translation gives CATSRPRVAAASGANVLTF.

The chain carries TRBV5-1 and TRBJ2-2; 10 bases agree with TRBD1. Germline V gene sequence: CDR1 SGHRS, CDR2 YFSETQ. V gave up 7 bases and J gave up 5 bases; unmatched junction bases: 5. CDR3 length equals 14 residues. The CDR3 DNA follows: TGCGCCAGCGGACCGGGACAGGGGACCGGGGAGCTGTTTTTT. Translation: CASGPGQGTGELFF.

This chain joins TRBV4-2 and TRBJ1-1; D gene unclear. Looked up from germline, CDR1 is LGHNA and CDR2 is YNFKEQ. The V end lost 4 bases, the J end lost 1 base, and 10 bases lay between the germline ends. The CDR3 is 14 amino acids. CDR3 loop: CASSPSWRNTEAFF. CDR3 bases: TGTGCCAGCAGCCCCTCTTGGAGGAACACTGAAGCTTTCTTT.

The rearrangement links TRBV20-1 to TRBJ2-2; no clear D. This CDR3 has 11 residues. Germline CDR1 DFQATT, CDR2 SNEGSKA (reference sequence). Trimming cost V 3 bases and J 7 bases, with 6 bases left between them. CDR3 sequence reads: CSARKVGELFF. CDR3 sequence (DNA): TGCAGTGCTAGGAAGGTCGGGGAGCTGTTTTTT.

CDR3 residues: CASSLGGMNTEAFF. The DNA of the CDR3 is TGCGCCAGCAGCTTGGGCGGCATGAACACTGAAGCTTTCTTT. The chain combines TRBV5-1 with TRBJ1-1; D is ambiguous. The V end was cut by 0 bases, the J end by 0 bases, with 6 bases between. CDR1 SGHRS and CDR2 YFSETQ come from the germline V gene. The CDR3 contains 14 residues.

V is TRBV2 and J is TRBJ2-7; 9 nucleotides agree with TRBD1. The length of the CDR3 is 12 residues. The germline V gene encodes CDR1 SNHLY and CDR2 FYNNEI. Unmatched junction bases numbered 6, after V lost 11 bases and J lost 4 bases. DNA of the CDR3: TGTGCCGGGGGACAGGGTTTATACGAGCAGTACTTC. Translation: CAGGQGLYEQYF.

The chain is built from TRBV5-6 and TRBJ1-6; 9 bases fit TRBD1. V shed 3 bases, J shed 10 bases, and the junction held 14 bases outside the gene matches. Germline V gives CDR1 SGHDT, CDR2 YYEEEE. The CDR3 contains 17 residues. CDR3 DNA sequence: TGTGCCAGCAGCTGGTACTCCGGGACAGGGTTAAAGTCACCCCTCCACTTT. This encodes CASSWYSGTGLKSPLHF.

The rearrangement joins TRBV15 to TRBJ1-2; D is unresolved. V lost 1 base, J lost 0 bases, and 6 bases lay in between. In germline, CDR1 is LNHNV, CDR2 YYDKDF (reference sequence). CDR3 length equals 14 residues. The CDR3 coding sequence is TGTGCCACCAGCAGAGGAAACGCTAACTATGGCTACACCTTC. Translating it yields CATSRGNANYGYTF.

CDR3 sequence: CASSLEFGTGNNYGYTF. The CDR3 DNA is TGTGCCAGCAGCTTAGAATTTGGGACAGGGAACAACTATGGCTACACCTTC. The gene calls are TRBV7-9 and TRBJ1-2; 9 nucleotides align to TRBD1. Germline CDR1 reads SEHNR; CDR2 reads FQNEAQ (reference sequence). This CDR3 comprises 17 residues. With V trimmed by 1 base and J by 2 bases, 8 bases remained unmatched.